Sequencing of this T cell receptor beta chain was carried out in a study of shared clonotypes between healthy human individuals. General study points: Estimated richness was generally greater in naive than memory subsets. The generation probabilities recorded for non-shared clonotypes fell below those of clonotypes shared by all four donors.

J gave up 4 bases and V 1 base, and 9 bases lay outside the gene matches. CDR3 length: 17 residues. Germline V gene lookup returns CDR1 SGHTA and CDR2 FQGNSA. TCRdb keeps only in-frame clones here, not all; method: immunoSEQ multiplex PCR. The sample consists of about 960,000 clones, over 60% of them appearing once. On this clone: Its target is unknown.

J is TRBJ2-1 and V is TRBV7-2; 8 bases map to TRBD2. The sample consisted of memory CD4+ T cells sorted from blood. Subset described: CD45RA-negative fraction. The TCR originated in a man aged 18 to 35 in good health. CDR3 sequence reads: CASSLGYAGGAYNEQFF. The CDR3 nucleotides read TGTGCCAGCAGCTTAGGATATGCGGGAGGAGCTTACAATGAGCAGTTCTTC. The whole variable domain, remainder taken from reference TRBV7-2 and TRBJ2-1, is GAGVSQSPSNKVTEKGKDVELRCDPISGHTALYWYRQSLGQGLEFLIYFQGNSAPDKSGLPSDRFSAERTGGSVSTLTIQRTQQEDSAVYLCASSLGYAGGAYNEQFFGPGTRLTVL.